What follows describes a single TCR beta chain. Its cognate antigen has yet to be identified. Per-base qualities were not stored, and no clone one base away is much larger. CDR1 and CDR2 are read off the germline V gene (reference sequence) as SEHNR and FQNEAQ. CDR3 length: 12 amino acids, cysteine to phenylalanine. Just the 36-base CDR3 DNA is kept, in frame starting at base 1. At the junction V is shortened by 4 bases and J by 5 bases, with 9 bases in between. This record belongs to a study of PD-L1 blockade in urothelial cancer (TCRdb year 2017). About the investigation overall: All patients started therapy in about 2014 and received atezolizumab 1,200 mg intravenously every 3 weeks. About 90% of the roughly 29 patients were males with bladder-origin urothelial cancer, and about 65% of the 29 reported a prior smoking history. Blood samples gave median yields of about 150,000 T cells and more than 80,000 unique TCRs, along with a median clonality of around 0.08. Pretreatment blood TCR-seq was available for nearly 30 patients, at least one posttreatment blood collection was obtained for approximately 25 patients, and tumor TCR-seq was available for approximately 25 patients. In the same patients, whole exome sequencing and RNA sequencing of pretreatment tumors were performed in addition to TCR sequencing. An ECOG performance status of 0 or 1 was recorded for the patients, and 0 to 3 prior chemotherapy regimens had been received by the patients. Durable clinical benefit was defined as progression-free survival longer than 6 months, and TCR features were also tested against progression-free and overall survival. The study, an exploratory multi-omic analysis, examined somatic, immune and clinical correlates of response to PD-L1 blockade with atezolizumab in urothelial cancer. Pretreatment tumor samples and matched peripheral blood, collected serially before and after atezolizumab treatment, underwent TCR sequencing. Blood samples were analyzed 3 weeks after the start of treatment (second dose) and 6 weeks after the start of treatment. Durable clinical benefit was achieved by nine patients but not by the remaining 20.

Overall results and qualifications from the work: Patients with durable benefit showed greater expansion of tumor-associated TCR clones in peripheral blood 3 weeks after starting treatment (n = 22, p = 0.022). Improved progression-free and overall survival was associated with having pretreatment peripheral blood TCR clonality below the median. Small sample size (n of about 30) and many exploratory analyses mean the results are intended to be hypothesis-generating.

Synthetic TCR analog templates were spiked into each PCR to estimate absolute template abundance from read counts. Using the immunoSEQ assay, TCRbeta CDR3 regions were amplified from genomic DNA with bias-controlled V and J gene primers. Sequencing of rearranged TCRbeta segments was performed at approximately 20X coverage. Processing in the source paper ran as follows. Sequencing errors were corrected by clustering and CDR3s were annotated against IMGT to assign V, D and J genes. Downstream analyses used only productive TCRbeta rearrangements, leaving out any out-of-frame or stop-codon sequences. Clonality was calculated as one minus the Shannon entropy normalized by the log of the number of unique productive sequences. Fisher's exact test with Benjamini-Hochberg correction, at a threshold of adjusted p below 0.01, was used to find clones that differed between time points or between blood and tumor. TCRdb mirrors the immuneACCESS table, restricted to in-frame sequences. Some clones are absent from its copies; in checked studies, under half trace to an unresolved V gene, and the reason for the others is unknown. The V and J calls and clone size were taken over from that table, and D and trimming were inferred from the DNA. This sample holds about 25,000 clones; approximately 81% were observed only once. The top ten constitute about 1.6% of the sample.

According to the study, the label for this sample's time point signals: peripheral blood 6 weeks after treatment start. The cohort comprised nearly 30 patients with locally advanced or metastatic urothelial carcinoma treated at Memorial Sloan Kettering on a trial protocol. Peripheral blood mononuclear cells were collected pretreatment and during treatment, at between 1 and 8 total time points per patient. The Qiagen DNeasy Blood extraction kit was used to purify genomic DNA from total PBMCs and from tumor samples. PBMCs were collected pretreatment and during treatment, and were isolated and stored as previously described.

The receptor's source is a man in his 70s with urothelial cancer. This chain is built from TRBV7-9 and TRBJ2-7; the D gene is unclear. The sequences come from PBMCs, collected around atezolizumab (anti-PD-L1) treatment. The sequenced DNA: TGTGCCAGCAGCTCGAGGTCCCACGAGCAGTACTTC. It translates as CASSSRSHEQYF. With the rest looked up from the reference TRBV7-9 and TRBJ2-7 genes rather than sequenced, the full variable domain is DTGVSQNPRHKITKRGQNVTFRCDPISEHNRLYWYRQTLGQGPEFLTYFQNEAQLEKSRLLSDRFSAERPKGSFSTLEIQRTEQGDSAMYLCASSSRSHEQYFGPGTRLTVT.